This T cell receptor (beta chain) was identified during a study of blood T cells in healthy people across ages. Study overall: Capturing about one barcoded beta molecule per two T cells was achieved by template switching.

The study's findings and limits: Older age went with lower TCR beta diversity per million T cells, in a roughly linear way.

A sample-barcoded 5' primer and a J-beta primer mix were used in a second PCR of about 6 to 12 cycles. Each sample provided no less than 2.5 million CDR3-containing paired-end reads. A single record per CDR3 protein comes from TCRdb applying MiXCR to the 5' RACE reads. The data contain approximately 820,000 distinct CDR3 sequences, about 42% of them singletons. At least 6 million PBMCs were isolated per sample. Germline V gene data show CDR1 as SGHRS and CDR2 as YFSETQ. The CDR3 has 15 residues. Details on this clonotype: No antigen is known for it. A read error may account for a junction end that differs from germline.

The sequenced sample consisted of blood. The TCR originated in a man in his 60s in good health. The chain combines TRBV5-1 with TRBJ2-7; TRBD1 matches 8 bases. CDR3 bases: TGCGCCAACAGCCGGTACAGGGGGAACTCCTACGAGCAGTACTTC. Protein product: CANSRYRGNSYEQYF.